This T cell receptor beta chain was obtained from a study of shared clonotypes between healthy human individuals (dated by TCRdb to between 2020 and 2021). Background for the entire study: The cohort comprised a couple of women and three men aged 18 to 49 years. For each donor, CD4 naive and CD4 memory were each run on three plates, CD8 naive on two plates, and CD8 memory on one plate. To estimate repertoire size and how much clonotype sharing occurs between individuals, the study deeply sequenced the blood TCR repertoires of several healthy adults. To increase sequencing depth and limit assay-specific biases, TCR repertoire library preparation and sequencing were carried out by different laboratories using diverse techniques. Each donor's leukapheresis produced roughly between roughly 0.9 and 9 billion PBMCs. What the study reported, not specific to this receptor: Sampling was limited to blood, and TCR repertoires in tissue likely differ from TCR repertoires in blood. Estimated clonotype richness was generally larger for naive than for memory subsets. The small number of donors limited the genetic and exposure-history diversity represented. Rarefaction of sorted-subset datasets indicated incomplete sequencing despite the large sequencing depth. Pairwise subsampling led to the expectation that sequencing depth would affect the degree of clonotype sharing among donors. Compared with non-shared clonotypes, the clonotypes found in all four sorted-subset donors had higher generation probabilities. Approximately 4.8% of naive CD4, roughly 3.5% of naive CD8, roughly 2.4% of memory CD4, and over 0.35% of memory CD8 clonotypes were shared across several donors.

Using the deep immunoSEQ assay, TCR CDR3 regions were amplified from genomic DNA by multiplex PCR. Extracted genomic DNA from each cell subset was spread evenly across all wells of several immunoSEQ 96-well plates, with each plate serving as a replicate. For sorted subsets, approximately 200 ng of genomic DNA, equivalent to around 31,000 T cell genomes, went into each replicate PCR. The purified libraries were quantified using a Qubit 3.0 fluorometer, sized with a Bioanalyzer 2100, and then quantified again using the KAPA Library Quantification kit. Every immunoSEQ 96-well plate was sequenced on a separate single-read 150-cycle Illumina NextSeq 550 flow cell. Per the source publication's procedure: The immunoSEQ output contained only junctional sequences without quality scores, so filtering could not match that applied to full-length reads. To assign V/J genes and CDR3, sequences were annotated using PyIR, a Python wrapper for IgBLAST v1.9, with IMGT germline references. Reads were filtered out if the reads had weak V/J assignments (E-value above 1e-6), no CDR3, stop codons, out-of-frame junctions, or ambiguous translated residues. A V3J clonotype was defined by an identical inferred V gene, J gene, and CDR3 amino acid sequence. Percentage overlap between repertoires was calculated by dividing the number of shared unique clonotypes by the size of the smaller repertoire. Three approaches were used to assess repertoire richness: RTK rarefaction, the Chao1 estimator, and Recon v2.1 estimates of unobserved clonotypes. Generation probabilities for all TCRbeta clonotypes obtained by the gDNA method from a handful of donors were computed using OLGA. TCRdb stores this immuneACCESS table with in-frame sequences only. Part of the clones is absent; in the studies checked, under half of the shortfall reflects unresolved V genes, and no reason is known for the rest. That table gives V, J and clone size, and the DNA gave D and trimming. The sample table records over a million clones; around 97% of these occur just once. More than 0.9% of the sample belongs to the ten largest clones.

CDR1 KGHSH and CDR2 LQKENI were looked up in the germline V gene. Counted from cysteine to phenylalanine, this CDR3 has 15 amino acids. Of the read, only the CDR3 DNA is kept; its 45 bases are in frame from base 1. Between the V and J ends, shortened by 3 bases and 3 bases respectively, the junction contains 12 bases. As for this clone: Its antigen has not been determined. One base away there is no much larger clone; base qualities are not given.

The donors were healthy, HIV-negative adults with no recently reported acute infections or vaccinations. All donors were Caucasian adults living in Nashville, Tennessee, USA. Magnetic negative selection was used to enrich CD4+ T cells, after which naive cells were positively selected on CD45RA and the negative fraction became the memory subset. Blood was obtained by leukapheresis, after which PBMCs were separated by Ficoll-Histopaque density gradient centrifugation and cryopreserved in liquid nitrogen vapor phase. Purity and quantity of every magnetically sorted T cell population were checked by analytical flow cytometry. Genomic DNA was isolated from every sorted fraction and measured by UV absorbance on a Nanodrop 2000c.

The receptor chain draws on TRBV18 and TRBJ1-5, with TRBD1 as a weak D call on 6 bases. Sequenced: naive CD4+ T cells sorted from blood. The cell subset or site label for this specimen denotes: CD45RA+ positively selected. The TCR was taken from a man aged 30 to 39 in good health. The CDR3 reads CASSPQGSPNQPQHF. Read as DNA, the sequence is TGTGCCAGCTCACCTCAGGGGTCTCCCAATCAGCCCCAGCATTTT.